This entry features one TCR beta chain sequence. The antigen remains unidentified. V gave up 5 bases and J gave up 5 bases, with 20 bases separating them. The CDR3 totals 16 residues. The germline V gene encodes CDR1 SEHNR and CDR2 FQNEAQ (reference sequence). The sample comes from a study of shared clonotypes between healthy human individuals. Whole-study findings and limits: Richness estimates generally favored naive over memory subsets. In having few donors, the study represented limited genetic and exposure-history diversity.

All donors were Caucasian adults living in Nashville, Tennessee. Original handling: For the immunoSEQ data, sequences were junction-only without quality scores, so filtering differed. Only in-frame clones appear in the TCRdb table, and some are missing; sequencing was by immunoSEQ multiplex PCR. V and J calls and clone size are copied from that table; D and trimming were computed from the DNA. In the table there are over 2 million clones, 85% to 95% of which are singletons. Sample: naive CD4+ T cells sorted from blood. The subset: CD45RA+ positively selected. This rearrangement joins TRBV7-9 to TRBJ2-3; D is possibly TRBD2 (6 bases). The sequence came from a man between 18 and 35 years old in good health. CDR3 DNA: TGTGCCAGCAGCCCATATAGCGGCACAGCAGGAGATACGCAGTATTTT. It yields the protein CASSPYSGTAGDTQYF.